Given below is one T cell receptor beta chain in context. The conserved phenylalanine or tryptophan is not found at the CDR3 terminus, so this likely reflects a read error. This CDR3 is 15 amino acids long. Per germline, CDR1 MNHNS and CDR2 SASEGT. V shed 6 bases and J 0 bases; nucleotides not matched to a gene: 5. This record belongs to a study of response to subunit inactivated influenza vaccine. TCRdb re-called the RT-PCR reads through MiXCR, storing one row per CDR3 protein. The sample consists of 300,000 to 350,000 distinct CDR3 sequences, about 20% of them appearing once. The V gene is TRBV6-1, the J gene TRBJ2-5, with 9 bases matching TRBD1. This clonotype originated in a man between 50 and 75 years old who received an inactivated influenza vaccine. This material consisted of PBMCs from blood, taken around 22 months after vaccination. CDR3 in amino acids: CASRTRTGDQETQYS. Here the CDR3 DNA reads TGTGCCAGCAGGACCCGGACAGGGGACCAAGAGACCCAGTACTCC.